This T cell receptor (beta chain) was sequenced during a study of control samples from healthy donors and cancer patients. Sequencing was performed with immunoSEQ multiplex PCR; in TCRdb, only in-frame clones are kept and a portion is missing. The sample holds 15,000 to 20,000 clones, 84% seen once. The TCR was taken from a woman aged 65 to 85 with lung cancer. The sequencing sample was made of PBMCs.

CDR3 nucleotides: TGTGCCGGGGGGCGGTCGGACACTGAAGCTTTCTTT. It translates to CAGGRSDTEAFF. The chain joins TRBV30 to TRBJ1-1; tentatively, D is TRBD1 (6 bases). CDR3 length equals 12 residues. Deletions cut 8 bases from V and 3 bases from J, with 13 bases between. The germline V gene has CDR1 GTSNPN and CDR2 SVGIG (reference sequence). Supplemented by reference TRBV30 and TRBJ1-1, the full variable domain reads SQTIHQWPATLVQPVGSPLSLECTVEGTSNPNLYWYRQAAGRGLQLLFYSVGIGQISSEVPQNLSASRPQDRQFILSSKKLLLSDSGFYLCAGGRSDTEAFFGQGTRLTVV.